The entry below describes one T cell receptor (beta chain). The data were obtained in a study of T cell responses to AZD1222 COVID-19 vaccine. The germline CDR1 and CDR2 sequences are LGHDT and YNNKEL (reference sequence). V was cut by 4 bases and J by 5 bases, with 12 bases left in between. The CDR3 has 14 residues. Profiling relied on immunoSEQ multiplex PCR, and the TCRdb table lists in-frame clones only, not all of them. This table has about 150,000 clones, about 88% appearing once. The chain links TRBV3-1 (or the pseudogene TRBV3-2) to TRBJ1-5; D uncertain. The material sequenced was peripheral blood, taken on day 0 of AZD1222 vaccination. The source is an adult in good health. The CDR3 protein is CASSPQGSDQPQHF. As DNA, the CDR3 is TGTGCCAGCAGCCCGCAAGGTAGTGATCAGCCCCAGCATTTT.